A single sample gave rise to the 23 T cell receptor beta chains below, sequenced in a study of shared clonotypes between healthy human individuals. Using immunoSEQ multiplex PCR, the repertoire was profiled, and TCRdb retains in-frame clones only, with some absent. The sample has a few million clones, approximately 94% seen once. What was sequenced was naive CD4+ T cells sorted from blood. Subset here: CD45RA+ positively selected. The receptors originated from a young man in good health.

The J gene is TRBJ1-3, the V gene TRBV6-1; TRBD1 is a possible D gene (6 bases). CDR1 is MNHNS and CDR2 is SASEGT in the germline V gene. This CDR3 spans 15 amino acids. The V end lost 7 bases, the J end lost 0 bases, and 13 bases lay between the germline ends. The CDR3 protein is CASTNGQSSGNTIYF. The CDR3 nucleotides are TGTGCCAGCACCAACGGACAGAGCTCTGGAAACACCATATATTTT.

This rearrangement joins TRBV6-4 to TRBJ2-5; D call uncertain. CDR1 and CDR2 from the germline V gene are MRHNA and SNTAGT. V was cut by 7 bases and J by 5 bases, with 20 bases left in between. The CDR3 has 15 amino acids. This CDR3 is CASKDRALNGETQYF. As DNA, the CDR3 is TGTGCCAGCAAGGATAGGGCGCTCAACGGCGAGACCCAGTACTTC.

J is TRBJ2-3 and V is TRBV10-2, with D tentatively TRBD2 (6 bases). CDR1 is WSHSY and CDR2 is SAAADI in the germline V gene. V was clipped by 2 bases and J by 7 bases, with 10 bases between them. The CDR3 is 13 amino acids. CDR3 sequence reads: CASSEPGDHTQYF. The CDR3 coding sequence is TGCGCCAGCAGTGAGCCGGGAGATCATACGCAGTATTTT.

The V and J genes are TRBV4-3 and TRBJ2-6, with 7 bases fitting TRBD1. The CDR3 runs 18 residues. Germline-derived CDR1 and CDR2 are LGHNA and YSLEER. V lost 1 base, J lost 2 bases, and 8 bases stayed unmatched. The DNA of the CDR3 is TGCGCCAGCAGCCAAGCACTCGGGCAGGGGGCTGGGGCCAACGTCCTGACTTTC. Protein sequence: CASSQALGQGAGANVLTF.

This clone was observed once. The rearrangement links TRBV5-6 to TRBJ1-6; tentatively, D is TRBD1 (6 bases). Germline V gene sequence: CDR1 SGHDT, CDR2 YYEEEE. Trimming shortened V by 0 bases and J by 5 bases, and 9 bases separated the two germline ends. The CDR3 consists of 15 residues. CDR3 region: CASSLGGANNSPLHF. CDR3 DNA: TGTGCCAGCAGCTTGGGGGGGGCTAATAATTCACCCCTCCACTTT.

The rearrangement uses TRBV27 and TRBJ2-3; 11 nucleotides agree with TRBD1. The germline V gene encodes CDR1 MNHEY and CDR2 SMNVEV (reference sequence). With 5 bases clipped from V and 3 bases from J, the junction kept 10 bases outside the gene matches. The length of the CDR3 is 17 residues. DNA for the CDR3: TGTGCCAGCAGTCCACCGGGGACAGGGGGTCGGACAGATACGCAGTATTTT. This sequence encodes CASSPPGTGGRTDTQYF.

The gene calls are TRBV28 and TRBJ1-2; D unclear. The germline V gene encodes CDR1 MDHEN and CDR2 SYDVKM. Trimming removed 2 bases at V and 4 bases at J, with 8 bases between. This CDR3 comprises 13 residues. The DNA of the CDR3 is TGTGCCAGCAGTTTACAACAGATCTATGGCTACACCTTC. It codes for CASSLQQIYGYTF.

This chain connects TRBV11-2 to TRBJ2-1; 14 nucleotides align to TRBD2. In germline, CDR1 is SGHAT, CDR2 FQNNGV. This CDR3 is 15 amino acids long. J lost 8 bases, V lost 0 bases, and 0 bases had no gene match. The CDR3 spells CASSLETSGRDEQFF. CDR3 in DNA: TGTGCCAGCAGCTTAGAGACTAGCGGGAGGGATGAGCAGTTCTTC.

The chain combines TRBV6-5 with TRBJ1-4; TRBD1 might be the D (5 bases). The V gene lost 6 bases and the J gene lost 5 bases, with 13 bases spanning the gap. CDR1 and CDR2 (germline): MNHEY, SVGAGI. The CDR3 is 14 residues long. The CDR3 sequence: CASRAGYPNEKLFF. CDR3 in DNA: TGTGCCAGCAGAGCAGGGTATCCGAATGAAAAACTGTTTTTT.

The gene calls are TRBV30 and TRBJ2-1; 9 bases fit TRBD2. Trimming cost V 1 base and J 7 bases; bases outside gene matches: 5. The CDR3 runs 14 residues. Germline V gene data show CDR1 as GTSNPN and CDR2 as SVGIG (reference sequence). For the CDR3, the DNA is TGTGCCTGGAGTGCCGGAGCGGGAGGTAATGAGCAGTTCTTC. This encodes CAWSAGAGGNEQFF.

This clone has just one count. J is TRBJ2-2 and V is TRBV2, with TRBD1 identical over 8 bases. CDR1 is SNHLY and CDR2 is FYNNEI in the germline V gene. CDR3 length: 15 amino acids. J lost 1 base, V lost 6 bases, and 4 bases had no gene match. The DNA for the CDR3 is TGTGCCAGCAGGAAAGGGACAGGGAACACCGGGGAGCTGTTTTTT. Translated: CASRKGTGNTGELFF.

The V and J genes are TRBV11-2 and TRBJ2-3; D not certain. CDR3 length equals 12 residues. V shed 5 bases and J shed 10 bases, with 13 bases lying between them. The germline V gene encodes CDR1 SGHAT and CDR2 FQNNGV. The CDR3 reads CASSGNGLPQYF. DNA of the CDR3: TGTGCCAGCAGCGGTAACGGCCTTCCGCAGTATTTT.

The chain is built from TRBV10-3 and TRBJ2-7; a weak D match, TRBD1 (6 bases). V lost 7 bases to trimming and J lost 5 bases, with 9 bases between them. This CDR3 has 11 amino acids. Germline CDR1 is ENHRY and CDR2 is SYGVKD. CDR3 nucleotides: TGTGCCATCACAGGGGCCAACGAGCAGTACTTC. It codes for CAITGANEQYF.

The gene calls are TRBV5-5 and TRBJ2-5; D perhaps matches TRBD2 (6 bases). Germline V gives CDR1 SGHKS, CDR2 YYEKEE (reference sequence). The CDR3 has 15 residues. Deletions cut 6 bases from V and 2 bases from J, with 17 bases between. The DNA for the CDR3 is TGTGCCAGCACCCCGTATCTCGGGGGACAAGAGACCCAGTACTTC. Translated: CASTPYLGGQETQYF.

This chain joins TRBV27 and TRBJ1-5, with 8 bases matching TRBD1. Per the germline V gene, CDR1 is MNHEY and CDR2 is SMNVEV (reference sequence). The CDR3 covers 16 residues. The ends lost 0 bases at V and 7 bases at J; junction bases unmatched: 8. CDR3 in amino acids: CASSLSPDRVKQPQHF. CDR3 nucleotides: TGTGCCAGCAGTTTATCTCCGGACAGGGTAAAACAGCCCCAGCATTTT.

In this sample, this clone turned up a few times. This chain uses TRBV4-3 with TRBJ1-3; D remains ambiguous. This CDR3 spans 16 amino acids. Deletions cut 2 bases from V and 7 bases from J, with 18 bases between. CDR1 and CDR2 (germline): LGHNA, YSLEER. In nucleotides, the CDR3 is TGCGCCAGCAGCCAAAGAGTAACGGGTCCAGAGAACACCATATATTTT. It specifies CASSQRVTGPENTIYF.

This rearrangement joins TRBV4-1 to TRBJ2-1; D perhaps matches TRBD2 (6 bases). V was trimmed by 0 bases and J by 4 bases, leaving 19 bases between them. Looked up from germline, CDR1 is MGHRA and CDR2 is YSYEKL. CDR3 size: 18 residues. The CDR3 is CASSQDGTPGDPYNEQFF. The CDR3 DNA follows: TGCGCCAGCAGCCAAGATGGAACCCCGGGAGACCCGTACAATGAGCAGTTCTTC.

V is TRBV10-1 and J is TRBJ2-7; 12 bases match TRBD2. The germline CDR1 and CDR2 sequences are WNHNN and SYGVQD (reference sequence). The CDR3 spans 14 residues. V gave up 5 bases and J gave up 2 bases; unmatched junction bases: 1. CDR3 loop: CASSPSGRAYEQYF. The DNA of the CDR3 is TGCGCCAGCAGTCCTAGCGGGAGGGCCTACGAGCAGTACTTC.

This clone was counted once. The V and J genes are TRBV30 and TRBJ2-3; 10 bases line up with TRBD1. The CDR3 spans 16 residues. V lost 1 base to trimming and J lost 1 base; unmatched junction nucleotides: 5. Germline CDR1 reads GTSNPN; CDR2 reads SVGIG (reference sequence). For the CDR3, the DNA is TGTGCCTGGAGTGGGACAGGGGGGGTTGGCACAGATACGCAGTATTTT. This encodes CAWSGTGGVGTDTQYF.

V usage is TRBV6-6 and J usage is TRBJ2-2; a weak D match, TRBD2 (5 bases). CDR1 is MNHNY, CDR2 SVGAGI, per germline (reference sequence). The V end was cut by 6 bases, the J end by 3 bases, with 14 bases between. The CDR3 contains 15 residues. The CDR3 reads CASSRAGADTGELFF. The CDR3 region has the DNA TGTGCCAGCAGCCGGGCAGGAGCGGACACCGGGGAGCTGTTTTTT.

This chain links TRBV19 with TRBJ1-6; tentative D call: TRBD1 (5 bases). V was shortened by 6 bases and J by 7 bases, with 13 bases between the two germline ends. Germline V lookup: CDR1 LNHDA, CDR2 SQIVND (reference sequence). This CDR3 contains 14 residues. The CDR3 loop is CASRSLGGNSPLHF. In nucleotides, the CDR3 is TGTGCCAGTAGATCACTGGGGGGGAATTCACCCCTCCACTTT.

This clone was seen only a few times. This chain joins TRBV16 and TRBJ2-5; TRBD2 aligns across 8 bases. The CDR3 runs to 13 residues. The V gene's germline CDR1 is KGHSY and CDR2 FQNENV. V shed 7 bases, J shed 4 bases, and the junction held 5 bases outside the gene matches. The CDR3 DNA sequence: TGTGCCAGCACGAGCGGGAGAGGAGAGACCCAGTACTTC. This encodes CASTSGRGETQYF.

V and J are TRBV4-1 and TRBJ2-3; 7 bases map to TRBD2. Per the germline V gene, CDR1 is MGHRA and CDR2 is YSYEKL. The CDR3 runs to 18 residues. Trimming at V came to 1 base and at J to 1 base, leaving 11 bases not matched to a gene. DNA for the CDR3: TGCGCCAGCAGCCAAGGTGGAATTGGCGGGAGAGGCACAGATACGCAGTATTTT. It codes for CASSQGGIGGRGTDTQYF.